The source of this TCR beta chain is a study of T cells after yellow fever vaccination. The study's findings and limits: Primary-vaccination clones mostly resurfaced post-booster (around 96% CD4, roughly 87% CD8). The study found a weaker secondary response that peaked faster, day 5 versus 15.

In TCRdb, the 5' RACE reads were re-called with MiXCR into one record per CDR3 protein. Of about 220,000 distinct CDR3 sequences listed, 3% to 4% were seen once; the top ten hold around 3.2%. This clonotype was seen many times. The antigen remains unidentified. The receptor was derived from a man younger than 30 who received the YFV17D yellow fever vaccine. Material: CD4+ T cells sorted from PBMCs, obtained 10 days after the yellow fever booster vaccination.

The CDR3 here is CASSQGEGQPQHF. The CDR3 DNA is TGTGCCAGCAGCCAGGGAGAAGGTCAGCCCCAGCATTTT. The chain couples TRBV12-3 or TRBV12-4 to TRBJ1-5; weak D call: TRBD1 (5 bases). The CDR3 covers 13 residues. V was clipped by 6 bases and J by 6 bases, with 12 bases between them.